The 5 T cell receptor beta chains below all came from one sample that was sequenced in a study of breast tumors, draining lymph nodes, adjacent tissues. Axillary draining lymph nodes of breast cancer patients supplied the node samples. Via MiXCR, TCRdb re-called the multiplex PCR reads, giving one row per CDR3 protein. The sample holds 200,000 to 250,000 distinct CDR3 sequences; about 30% are singletons and the top ten take approximately 1.4%. What was sequenced was axillary lymph node tissue. These receptors came from a female donor with breast cancer. Some clones in this sample may be carry-over from other donors' samples.

To note about this clonotype: It may be a read error: a sequence one base away is much more abundant. The V gene is TRBV20-1, the J gene TRBJ2-5; 7 nucleotides match TRBD2. Germline lookup yields CDR1 DFQATT and CDR2 SNEGSKA (reference sequence). The CDR3 contains 15 residues. CDR3 region: CSAETPSGAAWAQCF. The CDR3 coding sequence is TGCAGTGCTGAAACCCCTAGCGGAGCGGCTTGGGCCCAGTGCTTC.

This clonotype was observed at least ten times. The chain is built from TRBV19 and TRBJ2-1, with a possible D match to TRBD1 (5 bases). This CDR3 spans 15 amino acids. Per the germline V gene, CDR1 is LNHDA and CDR2 is SQIVND (reference sequence). V was clipped by 9 bases and J by 2 bases, with 17 bases between them. The CDR3: CASSLGQGTYNEQFF. The CDR3 DNA is TGTGCCAGCAGCTTAGGGCAGGGAACCTACAATGAGCAGTTCTTC.

V gene TRBV20-1 combines with J gene TRBJ1-1, with a tentative D call TRBD1 (6 bases). V was shortened by 3 bases and J by 6 bases, with 17 bases between the two germline ends. Germline lookup yields CDR1 DFQATT and CDR2 SNEGSKA (reference sequence). The CDR3 consists of 14 residues. CDR3 amino acids: CSARRTRGLAEAFF. CDR3 coding DNA: TGCAGTGCTAGGAGGACAAGGGGGTTGGCTGAAGCTTTCTTT.

V gene TRBV6-2 or TRBV6-3 combines with J gene TRBJ2-2, with 9 bases identical to TRBD1. Per the germline V gene, CDR1 is MNHEY and CDR2 is SVGEGT. Unmatched junction bases numbered 12, after V lost 8 bases and J lost 5 bases. CDR3 size: 16 residues. The CDR3 nucleotides read TGTGCCAGCCGGACAGGGGATTTTCATATTACCGGGGAGCTGTTTTTT. It yields the protein CASRTGDFHITGELFF.

This clonotype was recorded many times. The chain links TRBV5-1 to TRBJ2-2, with 12 nucleotides matching TRBD2. Germline loops: CDR1 SGHRS, CDR2 YFSETQ. V trimming: 1 base; J trimming: 0 bases; junction bases outside the gene matches: 4. This CDR3 has 18 amino acids. CDR3 residues: CASSLFTSGRTNTGELFF. The CDR3 DNA follows: TGCGCCAGCAGCTTGTTTACTAGCGGGAGGACGAACACCGGGGAGCTGTTTTTT.